This T cell receptor beta chain was sequenced in a study of breast tumors, draining lymph nodes, adjacent tissues. With V trimmed by 5 bases and J by 0 bases, 10 bases remained unmatched. The germline V gene has CDR1 MDHEN and CDR2 SYDVKM. The CDR3 covers 17 residues. TCRdb re-called the multiplex PCR reads through MiXCR, storing one row per CDR3 protein. The sample records approximately 23,000 distinct CDR3 sequences, around 68% being singletons. V and J are TRBV28 and TRBJ2-3, with 8 bases lining up with TRBD2. Sequenced input: tumor-adjacent breast tissue. The clonotype was recovered from a female donor with breast cancer. Some clones in this sample may be carry-over from other donors' samples. CDR3 sequence reads: CASSPGGAFGSTDTQYF. The CDR3 coding sequence is TGTGCCAGCAGTCCCGGGGGGGCTTTCGGTAGCACAGATACGCAGTATTTT.